The clone carrying this T cell receptor beta chain was seen a handful of times. Antigen specificity is unknown. Profiling relied on immunoSEQ multiplex PCR, and the TCRdb table lists in-frame clones only, not all of them. The sample shows about 39,000 clones, around nine tenths of them seen only once. This entry belongs to a study of OX40 agonist ivuxolimab in advanced cancers. The CDR3 is 15 residues long. The J segment lost 1 base and the V segment lost 5 bases, leaving 5 bases of the junction unmatched. Germline CDR1 MNHEY, CDR2 SVGAGI. Notes on the study in general: Antigen targets of the expanded peripheral T cells went undetermined. At doses 0.1 to 3.0 mg/kg, CD4+ and CD8+ clones expanded.

The sequence was obtained from an adult with an advanced solid tumor such as melanoma, head and neck, liver or kidney cancer. The material sequenced was CD4+ or CD8+ T cells sorted from blood, taken in a trial of the OX40 agonist ivuxolimab. The rearrangement joins TRBV6-5 to TRBJ2-7; TRBD2 aligns across 10 bases. The DNA for the CDR3 is TGTGCCAGCAGTCAAAAACTAGCGGGGTCCTACGAGCAGTACTTC. It codes for CASSQKLAGSYEQYF.